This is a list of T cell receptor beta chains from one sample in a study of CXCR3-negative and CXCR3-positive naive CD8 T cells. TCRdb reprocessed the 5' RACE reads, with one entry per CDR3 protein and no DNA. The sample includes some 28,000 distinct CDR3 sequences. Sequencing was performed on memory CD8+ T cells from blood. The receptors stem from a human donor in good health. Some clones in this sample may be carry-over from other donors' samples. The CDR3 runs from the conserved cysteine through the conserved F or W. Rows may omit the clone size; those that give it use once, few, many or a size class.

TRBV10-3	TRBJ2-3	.	CAHHGGGPTDTQYF
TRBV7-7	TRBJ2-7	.	CASSLAVGMWEQYF
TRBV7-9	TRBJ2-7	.	CASSHPDGPYEQYF
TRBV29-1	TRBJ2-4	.	CSVAGVIGAKNIQYF
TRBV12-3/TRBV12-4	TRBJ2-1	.	CASSLVTGGLDEQFF
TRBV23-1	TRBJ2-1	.	CASSPPGLCGRPYNEQFF
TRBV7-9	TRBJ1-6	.	CASSLSQGYNSPLHF
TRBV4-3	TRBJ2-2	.	CASSQEVSVAGPNTGELFF
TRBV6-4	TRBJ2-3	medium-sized	CASSDGQGADTQYF
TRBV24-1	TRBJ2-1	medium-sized	CATSEGVAYFSYNEQFF
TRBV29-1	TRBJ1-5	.	CSVEDRPHPDQPQHF
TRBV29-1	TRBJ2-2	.	CSVETFGELFF
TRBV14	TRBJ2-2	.	CASSQEIVSAGELFF
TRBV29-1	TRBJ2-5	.	CSVDKSSWETQYF
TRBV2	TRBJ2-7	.	CASRGGRTSYEQYF
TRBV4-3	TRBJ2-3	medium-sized	CASSQYSTDTQYF
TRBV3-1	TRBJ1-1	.	CASSQDESPGAFF
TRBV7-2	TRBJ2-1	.	CASSLDVIAGSPYNEQFF
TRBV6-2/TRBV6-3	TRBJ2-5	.	CASNGWQGIPRYRIEWETQYF
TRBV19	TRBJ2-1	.	CASSIQDSYNEQFF
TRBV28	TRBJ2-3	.	CASSPSTDSNTDTQYF
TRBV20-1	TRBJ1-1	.	CSARDGDHMNTEAFF
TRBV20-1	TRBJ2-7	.	CSARDIGTSGGNSYEQYF
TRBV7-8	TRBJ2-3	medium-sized	CASSLTSGGPTDTQYF
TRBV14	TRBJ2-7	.	CASSQEQGRSYEQYF
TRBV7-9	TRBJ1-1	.	CASSFPRQGANTEAFF
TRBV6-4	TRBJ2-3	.	CASSESGGAGTDTQYF
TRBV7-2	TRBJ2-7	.	CASRPSGGDEQYF
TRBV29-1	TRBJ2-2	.	CSVVANTGELFF
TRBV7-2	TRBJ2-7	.	CACSLWQTTTDEQYF
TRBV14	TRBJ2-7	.	CASSQFSGVYEQYF
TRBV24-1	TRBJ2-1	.	CATSGAGTSGVNEQFF